This T cell receptor (beta chain) was retrieved from a study of blood T cell repertoires in COVID-19. The V gene's germline CDR1 is LNHDA and CDR2 SQIVND (reference sequence). This CDR3 region has 16 residues. Trimming stripped 0 bases from V and 7 bases from J, with 18 bases between. Per the original data handling: Reference gene primer amplification gave nucleated cell count estimates. Clones were read by immunoSEQ multiplex PCR, and TCRdb kept only the in-frame ones, dropping some. That table furnishes V, J and clone size, whereas the DNA furnished D and trimming. The data hold hundreds of thousands of clones, with approximately 92% observed a single time.

This receptor was identified in a young man who had recovered from COVID-19. The chain carries TRBV19 and TRBJ1-2; unclear D gene. Sample: PBMCs or T cells enriched from blood (not recorded which). CDR3 region: CASSIDLGGTVVGYTF. In nucleotides, the CDR3 is TGTGCCAGTAGTATAGATCTCGGAGGAACAGTTGTTGGCTACACCTTC.